Below are 26 T cell receptor beta chains sequenced from a single sample in a study of Ad26.COV2.S vaccination and SARS-CoV-2 variants. Noted treatment: 15 to 20 received Ad26.COV2.S at low or high dose, single or two shots; 5 received placebo; per-sample allocation not given. On day 63 after the first injection, vaccine and placebo recipients gave samples. TCRdb's copy holds only in-frame clones and misses some; the assay was immunoSEQ multiplex PCR. The sample includes 240,000 or so clones, approximately 88% of them seen just once. The source was peripheral blood, collected in a trial of Ad26.COV2.S vaccine versus placebo. The receptors were gathered from a person between 18 and 60 years old who received the Ad26.COV2.S COVID-19 vaccine or a placebo.

CDR3 sequence (DNA): TGCAGCGTTGGGGGGTTAAACACCGGGGAGCTGTTTTTT. This codes for CSVGGLNTGELFF. The chain carries TRBV29-1 and TRBJ2-2, with D possibly being TRBD1 or TRBD2 (5 bases each). V lost 4 bases and J 2 bases, leaving 8 bases between the germline ends. The CDR3 is made up of 13 amino acids. The germline V gene has CDR1 SQVTM and CDR2 ANQGSEA.

This rearrangement joins TRBV7-8 to TRBJ1-6; 10 nucleotides line up with TRBD1. The CDR3 is 15 residues long. Trimming at V came to 2 bases and at J to 7 bases, leaving 2 bases not matched to a gene. CDR1 is SGHVS, CDR2 FQNEAQ, per germline. The CDR3 sequence is CASSLSGQGNSPLHF. The CDR3 nucleotides read TGTGCCAGCAGCTTATCGGGACAGGGGAATTCACCCCTCCACTTT.

This chain joins TRBV11-3 and TRBJ2-5; no definite D call. Trimming cost V 5 bases and J 7 bases, with 17 bases left between them. This CDR3 is 14 amino acids long. CDR1 is SGHNT and CDR2 is YENEEA in the germline V gene. CDR3 sequence (DNA): TGTGCCAGCAGCCATTCCGGCCCCTATAGGACCCAGTACTTC. Its translation is CASSHSGPYRTQYF. The variable domain in full, completed from reference TRBV11-3 and TRBJ2-5, reads EAGVVQSPRYKIIEKKQPVAFWCNPISGHNTLYWYLQNLGQGPELLIRYENEEAVDDSQLPKDRFSAERLKGVDSTLKIQPAELGDSAVYLCASSHSGPYRTQYFGPGTRLLVL.

V usage is TRBV19 and J usage is TRBJ1-4; D gene ambiguous. Germline V gene sequence: CDR1 LNHDA, CDR2 SQIVND (reference sequence). The CDR3 runs 14 residues. The ends were cut back, 3 bases at V and 7 bases at J, with 12 bases in the middle. The CDR3 here is CASSIFGVGEKLFF. DNA of the CDR3: TGTGCCAGTAGTATCTTTGGGGTTGGTGAAAAACTGTTTTTT.

The J gene is TRBJ1-3, the V gene TRBV28, with D perhaps TRBD1 (6 bases). Per germline, CDR1 MDHEN and CDR2 SYDVKM. V dropped 4 bases and J dropped 2 bases, with 12 bases sitting between them. The CDR3 length is 15 residues. This chain's CDR3 is CASSSDSLPGNTIYF. CDR3 nucleotides: TGTGCCAGCAGTTCGGACAGCCTGCCTGGAAACACCATATATTTT.

The V and J genes are TRBV4-2 and TRBJ1-3; 9 bases are shared with TRBD1. Per the germline V gene, CDR1 is LGHNA and CDR2 is YNFKEQ. The CDR3 consists of 15 residues. V was clipped by 4 bases and J by 3 bases; unmatched bases: 4. This chain's CDR3 is CASSPGQGGGNTIYF. The DNA of the CDR3 is TGTGCCAGCAGCCCGGGACAGGGAGGTGGAAACACCATATATTTT.

The chain combines TRBV19 with TRBJ1-2; D gene ambiguous. V lost 1 base and J 10 bases, leaving 10 bases between the germline ends. The CDR3 has 12 residues. CDR1 is LNHDA, CDR2 SQIVND, per germline (reference sequence). In nucleotides, the CDR3 is TGTGCCAGTAGTATAGTTGGCGGGCTCTACACCTTC. Encoded protein: CASSIVGGLYTF.

A word on this clone: At the DNA level, this CDR3 is encoded by other sequences in the same sample as well. CDR3 protein: CASSLDSGVNTEAFF. CDR3 coding DNA: TGTGCCAGCAGCTTAGATAGCGGCGTGAACACTGAAGCTTTCTTT. The chain recombines TRBV7-2 with TRBJ1-1; no clear D. Germline CDR1 SGHTA, CDR2 FQGNSA. The germline V and J ends were trimmed by 1 base and 0 bases, with 9 bases remaining between them. The CDR3 covers 15 residues.

This clone appeared once. The chain links TRBV3-1 (or the pseudogene TRBV3-2) to TRBJ2-7, with 7 bases fitting TRBD2. CDR3 length: 15 residues. Trimming at V came to 1 base and at J to 0 bases, leaving 3 bases not matched to a gene. Germline lookup yields CDR1 LGHDT and CDR2 YNNKEL (reference sequence). The chain's CDR3 is CASSQGRGSSYEQYF. The DNA for the CDR3 is TGTGCCAGCAGCCAAGGGCGGGGGAGCTCCTACGAGCAGTACTTC.

This clone was recorded a few times. The chain is built from TRBV11-2 and TRBJ2-3; perhaps TRBD2 as D (7 bases). The CDR3 loop spans 16 amino acids. Germline V lookup: CDR1 SGHAT, CDR2 FQNNGV. Between the trimmed V and J ends, which lost 0 bases and 1 base, there was a span of 11 bases. The CDR3 DNA is TGTGCCAGCAGCTTAGACTGGCGGGGGCGCACAGATACGCAGTATTTT. It yields the protein CASSLDWRGRTDTQYF.

The rearrangement uses TRBV7-3 and TRBJ2-2; 11 positions match TRBD1. The J segment lost 6 bases and the V segment lost 3 bases, leaving 3 bases of the junction unmatched. Germline V lookup: CDR1 SGHTA, CDR2 FQGTGA. This CDR3 spans 15 amino acids. The CDR3 DNA sequence: TGTGCCAGCAGCTTCCCGGGACAGGGGGCCGGGGAGCTGTTTTTT. Amino acids: CASSFPGQGAGELFF.

The sample holds one count of this clone. The rearrangement uses TRBV5-1 and TRBJ2-5; 8 bases are a match to TRBD2. The CDR3 runs 15 residues. Trimming cost V 4 bases and J 4 bases; bases outside gene matches: 9. Germline lookup yields CDR1 SGHRS and CDR2 YFSETQ. The CDR3 here is CASSPWTSFGETQYF. The DNA of the CDR3 is TGCGCCAGCAGCCCGTGGACTAGCTTTGGAGAGACCCAGTACTTC.

The rearrangement uses TRBV10-3 and TRBJ1-1, with TRBD1 identical over 8 bases. This CDR3 has 16 residues. Trimming took 4 bases from V and 4 from J; bases not matched to a gene: 11. Germline CDR1 reads ENHRY; CDR2 reads SYGVKD. This chain's CDR3 is CAISAVAGGASTEAFF. The CDR3, as DNA: TGTGCCATCAGTGCTGTAGCAGGGGGCGCGAGCACTGAAGCTTTCTTT.

V is TRBV18 and J is TRBJ1-6; D might be TRBD1 (6 bases). Trimming took 1 base from V and 5 from J, leaving 18 bases between them. CDR1 and CDR2 from the germline V gene are KGHSH and LQKENI. There are 18 residues in the CDR3. CDR3 loop: CASSPLIDGTGNNSPLHF. The CDR3 DNA follows: TGTGCCAGCTCACCACTGATTGATGGCACAGGGAATAATTCACCCCTCCACTTT.

The chain uses TRBV7-2 and TRBJ2-5; 12 bases agree with TRBD2. Germline CDR1 and CDR2: SGHTA and FQGNSA. V trimming: 6 bases; J trimming: 8 bases; junction bases outside the gene matches: 7. This CDR3 comprises 14 residues. The CDR3 DNA is TGTGCCAGCAGTCAAGCACTAGCGGGAGGAACCCAGTACTTC. It translates to CASSQALAGGTQYF.

This clone was seen only a few times. The rearrangement links TRBV30 to TRBJ2-1, with no clear D. The CDR3 loop spans 11 amino acids. Germline-derived CDR1 and CDR2 are GTSNPN and SVGIG (reference sequence). V dropped 2 bases and J dropped 8 bases, with 7 bases sitting between them. CDR3 loop: CAWSISDEQFF. The CDR3 coding sequence is TGTGCCTGGAGTATTTCAGATGAGCAGTTCTTC.

The chain recombines TRBV5-4 with TRBJ2-3; maybe TRBD1 (5 bases). The germline gives CDR1 SGHNT, CDR2 YYREEE (reference sequence). The CDR3 loop spans 16 amino acids. V was pared by 1 base and J by 0 bases, with 12 bases between. CDR3 in amino acids: CASSLPAAGSTDTQYF. The CDR3 nucleotides read TGTGCCAGCAGCTTGCCGGCGGCAGGGAGCACAGATACGCAGTATTTT.

This clone was seen only once. Additional DNA sequences in this sample encode the identical CDR3. The chain recombines TRBV5-1 with TRBJ1-6; D unresolved. The V end lost 0 bases, the J end lost 0 bases, and 7 bases lay between the germline ends. Germline CDR1 SGHRS, CDR2 YFSETQ. The CDR3 is 16 amino acids. In nucleotides, the CDR3 is TGCGCCAGCAGCTTGGGTGGGAGCTCCTATAATTCACCCCTCCACTTT. Its protein is CASSLGGSSYNSPLHF.

The chain is built from TRBV6-5 and TRBJ1-1, with unresolved D. Per the germline V gene, CDR1 is MNHEY and CDR2 is SVGAGI. The V end was cut by 8 bases, the J end by 2 bases, with 12 bases between. The CDR3 consists of 13 residues. The chain's CDR3 is CASARTENTEAFF. The CDR3 DNA reads as TGTGCCAGCGCGAGGACCGAAAACACTGAAGCTTTCTTT.

The V call is TRBV10-3, the J call TRBJ2-3, with D perhaps TRBD2 (5 bases). The CDR3 has 18 amino acids. Trimming shortened V by 5 bases and J by 4 bases, and 25 bases separated the two germline ends. The V gene's germline CDR1 is ENHRY and CDR2 SYGVKD. The CDR3 sequence: CAISSLNPTGPGADTQYF. The CDR3, as DNA: TGTGCCATCAGTTCTCTAAACCCGACCGGGCCCGGGGCAGATACGCAGTATTTT.

The chain has TRBV7-6 and TRBJ2-1, with TRBD2 identical over 7 bases. Germline V CDR1 and CDR2: SGHVS, FNYEAQ. The CDR3 runs 14 residues. With V trimmed by 5 bases and J by 5 bases, 6 bases remained unmatched. DNA for the CDR3: TGTGCCAGCAGCCTGGGACTACCAGACAATGAGCAGTTCTTC. It translates to CASSLGLPDNEQFF.

The chain recombines TRBV19 with TRBJ1-1; D is possibly TRBD1 (5 bases). This CDR3 spans 14 amino acids. V was pared by 10 bases and J by 4 bases, with 19 bases between. CDR1 is LNHDA and CDR2 is SQIVND in the germline V gene (reference sequence). The CDR3 region is CATIGRDGITEAFF. The CDR3 DNA is TGTGCCACCATAGGGCGGGACGGAATCACTGAAGCTTTCTTT.

This chain joins TRBV6-5 and TRBJ2-7; tentative D call: TRBD2 (6 bases). The V end was cut by 2 bases, the J end by 3 bases, with 8 bases between. The CDR3 loop spans 13 amino acids. CDR1 MNHEY and CDR2 SVGAGI come from the germline V gene. The DNA of the CDR3 is TGTGCCAGCAGTTACACGGGAGTCTACGAGCAGTACTTC. This codes for CASSYTGVYEQYF.

The chain has TRBV9 and TRBJ1-6, with D hard to call. Germline loops: CDR1 SGDLS, CDR2 YYNGEE. The length of the CDR3 is 15 residues. V dropped 0 bases and J dropped 5 bases, with 9 bases sitting between them. CDR3 protein: CASSVEERHNSPLHF. The CDR3 DNA follows: TGTGCCAGCAGCGTAGAGGAAAGGCATAATTCACCCCTCCACTTT.

V is TRBV6-5 and J is TRBJ2-7; D is unresolved. V was cut by 6 bases and J by 5 bases, with 14 bases left in between. Germline V gives CDR1 MNHEY, CDR2 SVGAGI. This CDR3 has 13 amino acids. DNA of the CDR3: TGTGCCAGCAGGATCCTCTTAACGGACGAGCAGTACTTC. Encoded protein: CASRILLTDEQYF.

V gene TRBV5-1 combines with J gene TRBJ2-3; the D is unclear. CDR3 length: 15 amino acids. The V gene's germline CDR1 is SGHRS and CDR2 YFSETQ. The V end was cut by 4 bases, the J end by 1 base, with 13 bases between. This CDR3 reads CASSPVTYRTDTQYF. CDR3 DNA sequence: TGCGCCAGCAGCCCCGTGACCTACCGCACAGATACGCAGTATTTT. Combining the CDR3 with reference TRBV5-1 and TRBJ2-3 gives the whole variable domain KAGVTQTPRYLIKTRGQQVTLSCSPISGHRSVSWYQQTPGQGLQFLFEYFSETQRNKGNFPGRFSGRQFSNSRSEMNVSTLELGDSALYLCASSPVTYRTDTQYFGPGTRLTVL.